The present TCR beta chain was sequenced within a study of CXCR3-negative and CXCR3-positive naive CD8 T cells. Across the whole study: A total of some 130 million TRB reads was generated, with about 1.5 +/- 0.3 million per library.

The study, taken as a whole, reports: Researchers report CXCR3 expression partially decreased after cryopreservation, with fresh PBMCs used in most assays.

TRB cDNA was prepared as libraries by UMI-labeled 5' RACE. With the 5' RACE reads reprocessed, TCRdb shows one record per CDR3 protein and no DNA. The sample yields some 9,600 distinct CDR3 sequences, of which the top ten take up more than 0.8%. In triplicate, each CD8+ T cell subset was sorted at under 350,000 cells per replicate. Cells that were CD45RO-CCR7+CD27+CD95- constituted naive CD8+ T cells. The CDR3 is made up of 12 amino acids. Germline V gene sequence: CDR1 LNHDA, CDR2 SQIVND (reference sequence). This clonotype is labeled medium-sized (0.01 to 0.1%) based on frequency. Its antigen remains unknown.

Sequencing input: naive CXCR3- CD8+ T cells from blood. Subset given: CD45RO-CCR7+CD27+CD95- naive CD8+ T cells lacking CXCR3 (TNR3-). This receptor was obtained from a human donor in good health. Some clones in this sample may be carry-over from other donors' samples. The genes are TRBV19 and TRBJ2-1; TCRdb reports TRBD2, a call that lacks DNA to check it against. This CDR3 is CASSSGLAGKFF.